This entry concerns a single TCR beta chain. This record belongs to a study of blood T cell repertoires in COVID-19. Study summary: Spain, Italy and the United States supplied samples that represented acute and convalescent COVID-19. PBMCs, B-cell-depleted T cells, or T cells were the source of the cDNA or gDNA that made up the material.

Only in-frame clones appear in the TCRdb table, and some are missing; sequencing was by immunoSEQ multiplex PCR. The profile covers about 150,000 clones, with 80% to 90% appearing a single time and 7.3% taken by the ten largest. The J segment lost 4 bases and the V segment lost 5 bases, leaving 6 bases of the junction unmatched. The CDR3 length is 14 residues. The V gene's germline CDR1 is SGHRS and CDR2 YFSETQ. This receptor was taken from a man aged 45-60 years who had recovered from COVID-19. The chain combines TRBV5-1 with TRBJ2-3; TRBD1 matches 8 bases. Sequenced sample: PBMCs or T cells enriched from blood (not recorded which). The DNA of the CDR3 is TGCGCCAGCAGACCAGGGGGCGTTGCAGATACGCAGTATTTT. Protein product: CASRPGGVADTQYF.